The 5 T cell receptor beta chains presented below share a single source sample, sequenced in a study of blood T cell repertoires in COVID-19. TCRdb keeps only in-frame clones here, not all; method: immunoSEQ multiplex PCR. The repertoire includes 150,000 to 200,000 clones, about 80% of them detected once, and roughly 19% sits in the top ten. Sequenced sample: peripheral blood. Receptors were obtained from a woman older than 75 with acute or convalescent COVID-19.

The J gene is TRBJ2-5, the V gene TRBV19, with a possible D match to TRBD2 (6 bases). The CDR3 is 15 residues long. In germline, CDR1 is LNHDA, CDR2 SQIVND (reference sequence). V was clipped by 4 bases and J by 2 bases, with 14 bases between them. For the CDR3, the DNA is TGTGCCAGTAGTACCCGACTAGGTATGCAAGAGACCCAGTACTTC. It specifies CASSTRLGMQETQYF.

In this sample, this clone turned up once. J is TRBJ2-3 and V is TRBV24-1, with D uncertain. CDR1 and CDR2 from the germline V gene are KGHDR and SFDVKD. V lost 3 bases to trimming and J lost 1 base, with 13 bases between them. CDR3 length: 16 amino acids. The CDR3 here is CATSDRSNLGTDTQYF. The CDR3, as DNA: TGTGCCACCAGTGATCGGTCAAATCTCGGCACAGATACGCAGTATTTT.

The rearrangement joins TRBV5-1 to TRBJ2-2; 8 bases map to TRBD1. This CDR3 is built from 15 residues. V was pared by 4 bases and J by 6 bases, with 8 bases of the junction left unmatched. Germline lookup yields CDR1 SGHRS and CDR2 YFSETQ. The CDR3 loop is CASSAGTGISGELFF. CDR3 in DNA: TGCGCCAGCAGCGCCGGGACAGGCATATCCGGGGAGCTGTTTTTT.

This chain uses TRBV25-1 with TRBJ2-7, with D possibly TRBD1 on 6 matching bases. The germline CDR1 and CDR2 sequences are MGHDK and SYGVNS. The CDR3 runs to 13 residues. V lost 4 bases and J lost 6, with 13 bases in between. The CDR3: CASSVGQGGEQYF. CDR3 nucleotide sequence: TGTGCCAGCAGTGTGGGACAAGGTGGCGAGCAGTACTTC.

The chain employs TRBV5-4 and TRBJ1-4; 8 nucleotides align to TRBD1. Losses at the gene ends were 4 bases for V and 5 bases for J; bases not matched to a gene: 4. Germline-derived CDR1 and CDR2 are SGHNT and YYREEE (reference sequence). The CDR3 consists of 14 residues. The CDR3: CASSRDRNNEKLFF. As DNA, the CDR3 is TGTGCCAGCAGCAGGGACAGGAACAATGAAAAACTGTTTTTT.